This entry lists 16 T cell receptor beta chains sequenced from one sample in a study of cytomegalovirus exposure and HLA in healthy donors. The PCR contained 60 Vbeta and 13 Jbeta primers. Measured with immunoSEQ multiplex PCR; TCRdb has only the in-frame clones, and not every one. In the table there are approximately 110,000 clones, about four fifths of which are singletons. What was sequenced was PBMCs. Receptor source: a man aged 25-45 years in good health and CMV-seronegative.

This chain joins TRBV19 and TRBJ2-5; D is undetermined. Trimming removed 3 bases from V and 2 bases from J, with 7 bases in between. The V gene's germline CDR1 is LNHDA and CDR2 SQIVND (reference sequence). This CDR3 is 13 amino acids long. CDR3 in DNA: TGTGCCAGTAGTATGTCCAGACAAGAGACCCAGTACTTC. Protein sequence: CASSMSRQETQYF.

The rearrangement joins TRBV28 to TRBJ2-7; TRBD1 might be the D (7 bases). Germline V CDR1 and CDR2: MDHEN, SYDVKM. Trimming shortened V by 6 bases and J by 3 bases, and 12 bases separated the two germline ends. CDR3 length equals 13 residues. Here the CDR3 DNA reads TGTGCCAGCAGCCCGCGGGACAGCTACGAGCAGTACTTC. This codes for CASSPRDSYEQYF.

The chain employs TRBV4-1 and TRBJ2-1; D is possibly TRBD1 (6 bases). CDR1 is MGHRA and CDR2 is YSYEKL in the germline V gene. CDR3 length: 13 amino acids. V lost 0 bases and J 8 bases, leaving 8 bases between the germline ends. The CDR3 loop reads CASSQDEGDEQFF. CDR3 DNA sequence: TGCGCCAGCAGCCAAGATGAGGGGGATGAGCAGTTCTTC.

V is TRBV7-8 and J is TRBJ2-1; 9 bases fit TRBD2. Germline loops: CDR1 SGHVS, CDR2 FQNEAQ. There are 16 residues in the CDR3. With 3 bases clipped from V and 8 bases from J, the junction kept 11 bases outside the gene matches. The CDR3 loop reads CASSLAGTSSVDEQFF. CDR3 bases: TGTGCCAGCAGCTTGGCCGGGACTAGCAGCGTCGATGAGCAGTTCTTC.

CDR3 residues: CAWRAGDEQYF. The CDR3 region has the DNA TGTGCCTGGAGGGCAGGGGACGAGCAGTACTTC. This chain joins TRBV30 and TRBJ2-7, with TRBD1 as a possible D gene (6 bases). The CDR3 loop spans 11 amino acids. CDR1 is GTSNPN, CDR2 SVGIG, per germline (reference sequence). V shed 3 bases and J shed 5 bases, with 8 bases lying between them.

This clone appeared a few times. The chain is built from TRBV29-1 and TRBJ1-2, with D hard to call. V lost 7 bases and J 3 bases, leaving 3 bases between the germline ends. This CDR3 region has 9 residues. CDR1 and CDR2 from the germline V gene are SQVTM and ANQGSEA. CDR3 amino acids: CSADYGYTF. In DNA, the CDR3 is TGCAGCGCAGACTATGGCTACACCTTC.

This clone is a singleton in its sample. The V gene is TRBV7-9, the J gene TRBJ2-3; 8 positions agree with TRBD1. CDR1 SEHNR and CDR2 FQNEAQ come from the germline V gene (reference sequence). CDR3 length: 15 amino acids. V was clipped by 6 bases and J by 2 bases; unmatched bases: 7. CDR3 in amino acids: CASSFTGGNTDTQYF. CDR3 DNA: TGTGCCAGCAGTTTTACAGGGGGGAACACAGATACGCAGTATTTT. Full variable domain (outside the CDR3, taken from reference TRBV7-9 and TRBJ2-3): DTGVSQNPRHKITKRGQNVTFRCDPISEHNRLYWYRQTLGQGPEFLTYFQNEAQLEKSRLLSDRFSAERPKGSFSTLEIQRTEQGDSAMYLCASSFTGGNTDTQYFGPGTRLTVL.

V gene TRBV5-8 combines with J gene TRBJ1-4, with 10 positions matching TRBD1. The CDR3 contains 15 residues. The V and J ends lost 4 bases and 8 bases, in that order; junction bases with no gene match: 8. Germline V gene sequence: CDR1 SGHTS, CDR2 YDEGEE. The CDR3 protein is CASSPGTGEPEKLFF. CDR3 coding DNA: TGTGCCAGCAGCCCAGGGACAGGGGAACCGGAAAAACTGTTTTTT.

V and J are TRBV28 and TRBJ2-2; D possibly corresponds to TRBD2 (5 bases). V was clipped by 3 bases and J by 5 bases, with 13 bases between them. Germline V gene sequence: CDR1 MDHEN, CDR2 SYDVKM. The CDR3 covers 15 residues. The CDR3 coding sequence is TGTGCCAGCAGTTTTATAGGACTGTATACCGGGGAGCTGTTTTTT. Its protein is CASSFIGLYTGELFF. Full variable domain (missing parts from reference TRBV28 and TRBJ2-2): DVKVTQSSRYLVKRTGEKVFLECVQDMDHENMFWYRQDPGLGLRLIYFSYDVKMKEKGDIPEGYSVSREKKERFSLILESASTNQTSMYLCASSFIGLYTGELFFGEGSRLTVL.

The CDR3 is CASSGLGGSGNTIYF. The CDR3 DNA sequence: TGTGCCAGCAGCGGCCTCGGGGGCTCTGGAAACACCATATATTTT. V is TRBV9 and J is TRBJ1-3; D perhaps matches TRBD1 (5 bases). With 3 bases removed from V and 0 bases from J, the gap between germline ends came to 10 bases. The CDR3 loop spans 15 amino acids. Germline V gene sequence: CDR1 SGDLS, CDR2 YYNGEE. Complete variable domain (other parts from reference TRBV9 and TRBJ1-3): DSGVTQTPKHLITATGQRVTLRCSPRSGDLSVYWYQQSLDQGLQFLIQYYNGEERAKGNILERFSAQQFPDLHSELNLSSLELGDSALYFCASSGLGGSGNTIYFGEGSWLTVV.

This CDR3 is CASSPTGTSTLRAFF. CDR3 coding DNA: TGTGCCAGCAGCCCCACCGGGACTTCTACCCTTCGAGCTTTCTTT. The chain links TRBV5-8 to TRBJ1-1, with D perhaps TRBD1 (5 bases). CDR3 length equals 15 residues. Germline V gives CDR1 SGHTS, CDR2 YDEGEE. Trimming shortened V by 4 bases and J by 10 bases, and 23 bases separated the two germline ends. Full variable domain (remainder filled in from reference TRBV5-8 and TRBJ1-1): EAGVTQSPTHLIKTRGQQATLRCSPISGHTSVYWYQQALGLGLQFLLWYDEGEERNRGNFPPRFSGRQFPNYSSELNVNALELEDSALYLCASSPTGTSTLRAFFGQGTRLTVV.

V usage is TRBV5-1 and J usage is TRBJ2-2; 8 bases agree with TRBD1. The CDR3 loop spans 15 amino acids. Germline V gives CDR1 SGHRS, CDR2 YFSETQ. The J segment lost 6 bases and the V segment lost 2 bases, leaving 6 bases of the junction unmatched. Written as DNA, the CDR3 is TGCGCCAGCAGCTTACAGGGGGAAATTGCCGGGGAGCTGTTTTTT. Amino acids: CASSLQGEIAGELFF.

The rearrangement uses TRBV5-1 and TRBJ2-3; no reliable D call. V lost 0 bases to trimming and J lost 0 bases, with 11 bases between them. The germline CDR1 and CDR2 sequences are SGHRS and YFSETQ. CDR3 length equals 16 residues. The CDR3 DNA follows: TGCGCCAGCAGCTTGGGAGCCGGGTCTAGCACAGATACGCAGTATTTT. Its translation: CASSLGAGSSTDTQYF.

The V call is TRBV4-1, the J call TRBJ1-1; maybe TRBD1 (5 bases). Germline V gives CDR1 MGHRA, CDR2 YSYEKL. This CDR3 contains 13 residues. V was pared by 1 base and J by 10 bases, with 13 bases between. CDR3 region: CASSQAGMGGAFF. The CDR3 DNA sequence: TGCGCCAGCAGCCAAGCCGGAATGGGGGGAGCTTTCTTT.

This clone was found a few times. The CDR3: CASSLTKNYEQYF. The CDR3 DNA follows: TGTGCCAGCAGCTTGACTAAAAACTACGAGCAGTACTTC. The chain carries TRBV7-8 and TRBJ2-7; a weak D match, TRBD2 (5 bases). The germline V gene has CDR1 SGHVS and CDR2 FQNEAQ. With 3 bases removed from V and 3 bases from J, the gap between germline ends came to 9 bases. This CDR3 contains 13 residues.

V gene TRBV6-4 combines with J gene TRBJ1-5; no clear D. V was shortened by 2 bases and J by 4 bases, with 12 bases between the two germline ends. This CDR3 is 15 amino acids long. Germline CDR1 is MRHNA and CDR2 is SNTAGT. CDR3 sequence: CASSDNRRINQPQHF. The DNA for the CDR3 is TGTGCCAGCAGTGACAACCGCAGAATTAATCAGCCCCAGCATTTT.